The source of this TCR beta chain is a study of T cell responses to AZD1222 COVID-19 vaccine (dated by TCRdb to the early 2020s). Concerning the study at large: AZD1222 recipients whose second dose came at about 4 weeks and those whose second dose came at about 12 weeks were combined into one group, since spike-specific TCR depth and breadth did not differ between the two schedules. A total of approximately 230 trial participants underwent TCR sequencing, of whom 200 to 220 received two doses of AZD1222 and some 25 received two doses of the MenACWY control vaccine. Trial participants were enrolled into age subgroups of 18-55, 56-69 and 70-plus years, which contained about 150, 27 and 61 TCR-sequenced participants, respectively. Overall results and qualifications from the work: The whole spike protein was spanned by vaccine-associated CD4 TCRs, and dominant responses were seen in regions 160-218 and 743-854. A significant rise in spike-specific TCR breadth and depth was observed after two AZD1222 doses relative to day 0 and relative to MenACWY recipients. Participants were mostly white British, with more females than males. The authors suggested clonal diversity may have been underestimated. Conclusions about previously exposed vaccinees were limited because only five to seven AZD1222 recipients were SARS-CoV-2 seropositive at baseline. Because no day 14 peak-response samples were available, repertoires were characterized only after the peak T cell response. Epitopes outside the regions mutated in the B.1.351 and B.1.1.7 variants were reportedly recognized by nearly half of the unique spike-specific TCRs. In the small 56-69-year group, the increase in depth fell short of significance, most likely because of low power.

With regard to this clone: What antigen it recognizes has not been identified. Per-nucleotide qualities are absent, and no much larger clonotype sits a single base away.

From cysteine to phenylalanine, the CDR3 is 16 amino acids long. CDR3 DNA is the only sequence kept; it has 48 bases, read in frame from the first base. V is reduced by 5 bases and J by 0 bases, leaving a spacing of 15 bases between them. The CDR1 and CDR2 encoded by the germline V gene are LGHNA and YNFKEQ. The CDR3 regions of human TCRbeta chains were analyzed by immunosequencing. From the authors' description of their analysis: TCRs in the repertoires were matched against a reference library of SARS-CoV-2-specific TCRs that had been generated with the MIRA antigen-specificity platform. Breadth was defined as the fraction of unique TCRs that were SARS-CoV-2-associated. Depth was defined as the fraction of total T cells that were SARS-CoV-2-associated. Using the MIRA data, every spike-specific TCR was mapped to the spike region that the TCR reacted to and assigned to either a CD4 or a CD8 class. Log10-transformed breadth and depth values were compared by one-way ANOVA with Sidak's multiple comparisons tests. TCRdb provides this immuneACCESS table in a form limited to in-frame rearrangements. Some clones are lacking; in checked studies, under half of them reflect an unresolved V gene, and why the rest are absent is not known. That table is the source of V, J and clone size, and D and trimming were worked out from the DNA. This sample lists over 150,000 clones; around 87% were detected once. The top ten constitute 2% to 3% of the sample.

This sample's time point label indicates: baseline before first vaccination. Vaccinee samples were obtained from the UK trials COV001 and COV002, which included a single-blind randomized controlled phase 2/3 trial of AZD1222 (ChAdOx1 nCoV-19) in healthy adults. For TCRbeta chain sequencing, PBMC samples were collected from trial participants at day 0 and at day 28 after the second dose. The receptor was isolated from an adult in good health. Material: peripheral blood, obtained on day 0 of AZD1222 vaccination. The chain is made from TRBV4-2 and TRBJ2-3; there is no confident call for the D gene. The sequence in DNA is TGTGCCAGCAGCAGAGGAACGGAAAAAAGCACAGATACGCAGTATTTT. Its product reads: CASSRGTEKSTDTQYF.